The 32 T cell receptor beta chains listed next were all sequenced from one sample in a study of shared clonotypes between healthy human individuals. Selected positively for CCR7 and CD45RO-negative, naive CD8 cells excluded terminally differentiated effector memory CD45RA+ cells. Produced via immunoSEQ multiplex PCR; TCRdb's table is partial and in-frame only. The sample carries over 2 million clones, about 95% recorded once. Input material: naive CD8+ T cells sorted from blood. The source of these receptors is a man aged 18 to 30 in good health.

The chain employs TRBV28 and TRBJ1-5; D remains unclear. Trimming left V 2 bases short and J 5 bases short, with 19 bases between. Germline loops: CDR1 MDHEN, CDR2 SYDVKM. The CDR3 runs to 17 residues. DNA of the CDR3: TGTGCCAGCAGTTTAATCGCGGGGAGTGAGAGTCATCAGCCCCAGCATTTT. It encodes CASSLIAGSESHQPQHF.

The chain has TRBV27 and TRBJ2-7, with D unresolved. The germline V and J ends were trimmed by 2 bases and 3 bases, with 11 bases remaining between them. Germline V gives CDR1 MNHEY, CDR2 SMNVEV (reference sequence). This CDR3 region has 14 residues. CDR3 in DNA: TGTGCCAGCAGTTTACTGTTTGGACGCTACGAGCAGTACTTC. Its protein product is CASSLLFGRYEQYF.

Points on this clone: The sample has other DNA sequences that encode this CDR3 too. As DNA, the CDR3 is TGTGCCAGCAGTTACGGGGGCTCCTATGGCTACACCTTC. Translation: CASSYGGSYGYTF. This sequence joins TRBV6-5 and TRBJ1-2; TRBD1 is a possible D gene (6 bases). The CDR3 is 13 residues long. From germline, CDR1 is MNHEY and CDR2 SVGAGI. Trimming took off 2 bases at V and 4 bases at J, with 8 bases between the two ends.

The chain links TRBV7-9 to TRBJ1-1, with D maybe TRBD1 (6 bases). The CDR3 contains 14 residues. Trimming took off 3 bases at V and 5 bases at J, with 13 bases between the two ends. Germline CDR1 SEHNR, CDR2 FQNEAQ (reference sequence). The CDR3 loop is CASSFTEGGTEAFF. The CDR3 DNA sequence: TGTGCCAGCAGCTTCACGGAGGGGGGGACTGAAGCTTTCTTT.

As for this clone: The junction shows a germline mismatch at one end, possibly a read error. Other DNA sequences in the same sample also yield this CDR3. The gene calls are TRBV2 and TRBJ2-7, with D perhaps TRBD1 or TRBD2 (6 bases each). Germline V gene sequence: CDR1 SNHLY, CDR2 FYNNEI. The CDR3 has 14 amino acids. CDR3 in DNA: TGCGCCAGCAGTGAGTGGGGGGCCTCCTACGAGCAGTACTTC. Amino acid sequence: CASSEWGASYEQYF.

In the case of this clone: The sample carries other DNA sequences with the same CDR3. The rearrangement links TRBV27 to TRBJ2-1, with D perhaps matching TRBD2 (5 bases). Germline-derived CDR1 and CDR2 are MNHEY and SMNVEV (reference sequence). The CDR3 is made up of 15 amino acids. V lost 0 bases and J 3 bases, leaving 9 bases between the germline ends. CDR3 bases: TGTGCCAGCAGTTTATCGAGTGAGGGCTACAATGAGCAGTTCTTC. Residues: CASSLSSEGYNEQFF.

The chain couples TRBV9 to TRBJ2-3, with 8 bases lining up with TRBD1. This CDR3 region has 13 residues. Germline CDR1 is SGDLS and CDR2 is YYNGEE. J gave up 5 bases and V 3 bases, and 2 bases lay outside the gene matches. Written as DNA, the CDR3 is TGTGCCAGCAGCGGTACAGGGGGAGATACGCAGTATTTT. It translates to CASSGTGGDTQYF.

The chain uses TRBV27 and TRBJ1-4; 7 nucleotides align to TRBD1. V was pared by 6 bases and J by 4 bases, with 8 bases of the junction left unmatched. From germline, CDR1 is MNHEY and CDR2 SMNVEV (reference sequence). The CDR3 consists of 15 residues. DNA of the CDR3: TGTGCCAGCAGCATGACAGGGCCCTATAATGAAAAACTGTTTTTT. Residues: CASSMTGPYNEKLFF.

The count of this clone is one. The chain links TRBV9 to TRBJ2-7; D may be TRBD1 or TRBD2 (5 bases each). The CDR3 is made up of 14 amino acids. Germline CDR1 and CDR2: SGDLS and YYNGEE. V lost 7 bases and J 0 bases, leaving 14 bases between the germline ends. The CDR3 nucleotides are TGTGCCAGCTCGAGGGGAACTAGCTCCTACGAGCAGTACTTC. It yields the protein CASSRGTSSYEQYF.

This rearrangement joins TRBV10-2 to TRBJ2-3; D may be TRBD1 (5 bases). The CDR3 runs 14 residues. Trimming took off 4 bases at V and 6 bases at J, with 14 bases between the two ends. In germline, CDR1 is WSHSY, CDR2 SAAADI. The CDR3 DNA reads as TGCGCCAGCAGTGTGAGTGGCTCAGGGGATACGCAGTATTTT. It encodes CASSVSGSGDTQYF.

The CDR3 region has the DNA TGTGCCAGCGTCTCGGGGGCTTTGCGCAATGAGCAGTTCTTC. It translates to CASVSGALRNEQFF. This rearrangement joins TRBV28 to TRBJ2-1; D possibly matches TRBD1 or TRBD2 (6 bases each). CDR1 and CDR2 from the germline V gene are MDHEN and SYDVKM. V was cut by 8 bases and J by 6 bases, with 17 bases left in between. This CDR3 contains 14 residues.

The chain uses TRBV6-1 and TRBJ1-2; D gene uncertain. Trimming took off 0 bases at V and 4 bases at J, with 9 bases between the two ends. Germline loops: CDR1 MNHNS, CDR2 SASEGT. The CDR3 is 14 residues long. The CDR3 nucleotides read TGTGCCAGCAGTGAAGCTTCAGGTTTCTATGGCTACACCTTC. Its protein is CASSEASGFYGYTF.

The J gene is TRBJ2-1, the V gene TRBV4-3; 7 nucleotides match TRBD1. CDR1 LGHNA and CDR2 YSLEER come from the germline V gene. Trimming removed 5 bases from V and 0 bases from J; junction bases left unmatched: 4. The CDR3 contains 15 residues. As DNA, the CDR3 is TGCGCCAGCAGCACAGGGGCTAGCTCCTACAATGAGCAGTTCTTC. It is translated as CASSTGASSYNEQFF.

V is TRBV5-1 and J is TRBJ1-1; TRBD1 matches 8 bases. CDR1 and CDR2 (germline): SGHRS, YFSETQ. With V trimmed by 0 bases and J by 4 bases, 11 bases remained unmatched. CDR3 length: 17 residues. CDR3 protein: CASSLGPTGEVGTEAFF. In nucleotides, the CDR3 is TGCGCCAGCAGCTTGGGGCCGACAGGGGAGGTGGGCACTGAAGCTTTCTTT.

This chain joins TRBV4-2 and TRBJ2-7; 10 bases are a match to TRBD1. This CDR3 comprises 16 residues. CDR1 LGHNA and CDR2 YNFKEQ come from the germline V gene. V was pared by 1 base and J by 5 bases, with 8 bases of the junction left unmatched. This CDR3 reads CASSQGAGQGNDEQYF. CDR3 DNA sequence: TGTGCCAGCAGCCAAGGAGCGGGACAGGGGAATGACGAGCAGTACTTC.

The DNA of the CDR3 is TGCGCCAGCAGCTCAGGGACTAGGAGTCTTGATGCCGAGCAGTACTTC. Protein sequence: CASSSGTRSLDAEQYF. The genes are TRBV5-1 and TRBJ2-7, with 8 bases aligning to TRBD2. Looked up from germline, CDR1 is SGHRS and CDR2 is YFSETQ. V dropped 3 bases and J dropped 6; count of bases not matched to a gene: 14. The CDR3 has 16 amino acids.

This clone has only one observation. The chain recombines TRBV28 with TRBJ2-7, with D perhaps TRBD2 (7 bases). Germline CDR1 reads MDHEN; CDR2 reads SYDVKM. There are 17 residues in the CDR3. Trimming pared 9 bases from V and 1 base from J, leaving 25 bases between. The CDR3: CASIPSFEGGLSYEQYF. CDR3 coding DNA: TGTGCCAGTATACCTAGCTTCGAGGGGGGGCTTTCCTACGAGCAGTACTTC. The full variable domain, completed using reference TRBV28 and TRBJ2-7, is DVKVTQSSRYLVKRTGEKVFLECVQDMDHENMFWYRQDPGLGLRLIYFSYDVKMKEKGDIPEGYSVSREKKERFSLILESASTNQTSMYLCASIPSFEGGLSYEQYFGPGTRLTVT.

CDR3 in DNA: TGCGCCAGCAGCCAAGAGCTATCGGGGGCCCTTAGCAATCAGCCCCAGCATTTT. Encoded protein: CASSQELSGALSNQPQHF. The V and J genes are TRBV4-1 and TRBJ1-5, with D possibly matching TRBD1 (6 bases). V was pared by 0 bases and J by 0 bases, with 15 bases between. Germline V CDR1 and CDR2: MGHRA, YSYEKL. This CDR3 has 18 amino acids.

The chain joins TRBV7-2 to TRBJ1-2; D gene uncertain. The CDR3 has 16 residues. Germline CDR1 and CDR2: SGHTA and FQGNSA. V shed 2 bases and J shed 5 bases, with 18 bases lying between them. CDR3 amino acids: CASSLLMRELAYGYTF. For the CDR3, the DNA is TGTGCCAGCAGCTTACTAATGAGGGAATTAGCTTATGGCTACACCTTC.

The chain combines TRBV5-1 with TRBJ2-7; 8 nucleotides line up with TRBD2. Germline CDR1 is SGHRS and CDR2 is YFSETQ. Germline trimming cut 7 bases from V and 4 bases from J; bases unmatched to any gene: 13. There are 15 residues in the CDR3. CDR3 loop: CASGEERGSIYEQYF. In DNA, the CDR3 is TGCGCCAGCGGGGAGGAGCGGGGGTCGATTTACGAGCAGTACTTC.

V and J are TRBV6-1 and TRBJ1-5, with D unresolved. This CDR3 region has 14 residues. Germline CDR1 is MNHNS and CDR2 is SASEGT. With 3 bases removed from V and 3 bases from J, the gap between germline ends came to 9 bases. The CDR3 spells CASSDGKINQPQHF. The CDR3 bases are TGTGCCAGCAGTGATGGGAAGATCAATCAGCCCCAGCATTTT.

The chain is built from TRBV30 and TRBJ2-7; unclear D gene. Germline CDR1 and CDR2: GTSNPN and SVGIG (reference sequence). Trimming removed 0 bases from V and 3 bases from J, with 9 bases in between. There are 13 residues in the CDR3. CDR3 sequence: CAWSVLDNYEQYF. In DNA, the CDR3 is TGTGCCTGGAGTGTACTGGATAACTACGAGCAGTACTTC. The full variable domain, its missing parts supplied by reference TRBV30 and TRBJ2-7, is SQTIHQWPATLVQPVGSPLSLECTVEGTSNPNLYWYRQAAGRGLQLLFYSVGIGQISSEVPQNLSASRPQDRQFILSSKKLLLSDSGFYLCAWSVLDNYEQYFGPGTRLTVT.

The genes are TRBV28 and TRBJ2-7; the match to TRBD1 covers 10 bases. This CDR3 is 15 amino acids long. CDR1 is MDHEN and CDR2 is SYDVKM in the germline V gene. V dropped 5 bases and J dropped 3; count of bases not matched to a gene: 7. CDR3 nucleotides: TGTGCCAGCAGTCCCCGGACAGGGGGGGTCTACGAGCAGTACTTC. This codes for CASSPRTGGVYEQYF.

V gene TRBV7-9 combines with J gene TRBJ1-1; no clear D. Germline V lookup: CDR1 SEHNR, CDR2 FQNEAQ (reference sequence). The CDR3 has 12 residues. Trimming took 0 bases from V and 8 from J, leaving 7 bases between them. As DNA, the CDR3 is TGTGCCAGCAGCTTAGCCTCCATGGAAGCTTTCTTT. Its translation is CASSLASMEAFF.

The gene calls are TRBV27 and TRBJ2-2; D unresolved. Germline V CDR1 and CDR2: MNHEY, SMNVEV (reference sequence). The CDR3 runs 14 residues. Trimming shortened V by 5 bases and J by 6 bases, and 13 bases separated the two germline ends. The CDR3 coding sequence is TGTGCCAGCAGTGCTCCTAGGGATTCCGGGGAGCTGTTTTTT. It codes for CASSAPRDSGELFF.

This clone was seen only a few times. Mismatch with germline at one junction end may stem from a read error. V gene TRBV30 combines with J gene TRBJ2-1; D may be TRBD2 (5 bases). Germline values: CDR1 GTSNPN, CDR2 SVGIG (reference sequence). This CDR3 spans 11 amino acids. CDR3 sequence (DNA): TGTGCCTGGGCCCCGGTGGGAGCAGGCGTCTTC. Translating gives CAWAPVGAGVF.

V and J are TRBV29-1 and TRBJ2-1; a weak D match, TRBD1 (5 bases). CDR3 length: 14 amino acids. Trimming removed 3 bases from V and 5 bases from J, with 14 bases in between. Germline V lookup: CDR1 SQVTM, CDR2 ANQGSEA. In DNA form, the CDR3 reads TGCAGCGTTGAGGGGCGCCTGGGGAACAATGAGCAGTTCTTC. Translation gives CSVEGRLGNNEQFF.

This clone appeared a single time. The J gene is TRBJ1-5, the V gene TRBV7-8; a possible D gene is TRBD1 (5 bases). Deletions cut 8 bases from V and 7 bases from J, with 18 bases between. The germline CDR1 and CDR2 sequences are SGHVS and FQNEAQ. This CDR3 spans 14 amino acids. The CDR3 nucleotides read TGTGCCAGCGGACCCCCGGGAGGGGACCAGCCCCAGCATTTT. Its protein is CASGPPGGDQPQHF.

With respect to this clone: The same CDR3 can be traced to other DNA sequences in this sample. This sequence joins TRBV4-1 and TRBJ2-1; D is unresolved. Trimming cost V 3 bases and J 4 bases, with 1 base left between them. CDR3 size: 11 residues. Per the germline V gene, CDR1 is MGHRA and CDR2 is YSYEKL. As DNA, the CDR3 is TGCGCCAGCAGCCAGTACAATGAGCAGTTCTTC. Amino acids: CASSQYNEQFF.

For this clone: Other DNA sequences in the sample encode the same CDR3. The chain has TRBV2 and TRBJ2-1, with 12 bases that match TRBD2. From germline, CDR1 is SNHLY and CDR2 FYNNEI. Unmatched junction bases numbered 5, after V lost 8 bases and J lost 6 bases. The CDR3 loop spans 14 amino acids. Here the CDR3 DNA reads TGTGCCAGCGAGCTAGCGGGAGGGAGCAATGAGCAGTTCTTC. This codes for CASELAGGSNEQFF.

V usage is TRBV19 and J usage is TRBJ2-7; the match to TRBD1 covers 8 bases. The CDR3 runs to 16 residues. Unmatched junction bases numbered 11, after V lost 5 bases and J lost 2 bases. Germline V gene lookup returns CDR1 LNHDA and CDR2 SQIVND (reference sequence). The CDR3 reads CASSPRFQGATYEQYF. As DNA, the CDR3 is TGTGCCAGTAGTCCGCGGTTTCAGGGGGCCACCTACGAGCAGTACTTC.

The chain has TRBV7-2 and TRBJ2-1, with TRBD2 matching 11 bases. The V gene end was trimmed by 7 bases and the J gene end by 7 bases; junction bases not matched to a gene: 15. The CDR3 is 17 amino acids. CDR1 and CDR2 from the germline V gene are SGHTA and FQGNSA. In nucleotides, the CDR3 is TGTGCCAGCACCAGAAATCCGACTAGCGGGATAGGGAATGAGCAGTTCTTC. This encodes CASTRNPTSGIGNEQFF. The variable domain in full, with the rest retrieved from reference TRBV7-2 and TRBJ2-1, is GAGVSQSPSNKVTEKGKDVELRCDPISGHTALYWYRQSLGQGLEFLIYFQGNSAPDKSGLPSDRFSAERTGGSVSTLTIQRTQQEDSAVYLCASTRNPTSGIGNEQFFGPGTRLTVL.